A selection of T cell receptor beta chains follows, all from one sample in a study of blood T cell repertoires in COVID-19. TCRdb's table, derived via immunoSEQ multiplex PCR, lists solely in-frame clones and lacks some. This sample carries about 21,000 clones, approximately 83% of them seen once, and the ten largest clones take over 6.5%. Input material: peripheral blood. These receptors all stem from a human donor in a cohort sampled during active COVID-19. Both conserved end residues are part of each CDR3. The D gene is left open where the match is weak. Size tells how often a clone was seen (once, few, many) or the class of an expanded clone, and some rows leave it out.

TRBV19	-	TRBD1	TRBJ1-5	CASTQRGPGQPQHF	TGTGCCAGTACCCAAAGGGGGCCCGGTCAGCCCCAGCATTTT
TRBV28	-	TRBD2	TRBJ2-5	CASSLGAGEFETQYF	TGTGCCAGCAGTTTAGGGGCGGGGGAGTTTGAGACCCAGTACTTC
TRBV19	-	-	TRBJ1-2	CASSIGRRGFGYTF	TGTGCCAGTAGTATAGGGCGCAGGGGTTTTGGCTACACCTTC
TRBV5-4	-	TRBD2	TRBJ2-5	CASSLGGSGETQYF	TGTGCCAGCAGCTTGGGGGGTAGCGGGGAGACCCAGTACTTC
TRBV4-1	-	-	TRBJ2-4	CASSQGGMTQGFGKNIQYF	TGCGCCAGCAGCCAAGGGGGGATGACTCAGGGGTTTGGCAAAAACATTCAGTACTTC
TRBV6-5	-	TRBD2	TRBJ2-3	CASSQLAGAGDTQYF	TGTGCCAGCAGTCAGTTAGCGGGGGCGGGAGATACGCAGTATTTT
TRBV19	-	TRBD1	TRBJ2-5	CASSTDRGSRETQYF	TGTGCCAGTAGTACGGACAGGGGGTCGAGAGAGACCCAGTACTTC
TRBV5-1	-	TRBD2	TRBJ2-5	CASSLVLAGKQETQYF	TGCGCCAGCAGCTTGGTCTTAGCGGGGAAACAAGAGACCCAGTACTTC
TRBV30	-	-	TRBJ1-2	CAWSRIQAQYGYTF	TGTGCCTGGAGTAGGATACAGGCCCAATATGGCTACACCTTC
TRBV7-6	-	TRBD2	TRBJ2-3	CASSLEASGRTDTQYF	TGTGCCAGCAGCTTAGAGGCTAGCGGACGCACAGATACGCAGTATTTT
TRBV7-9	few	TRBD1	TRBJ1-2	CASSLAYADRVSGYTF	TGTGCCAGCAGCTTAGCGTACGCTGACAGGGTGAGCGGCTACACCTTC
TRBV7-8	-	-	TRBJ1-1	CASSFLLGTMLFPEAFF	TGTGCCAGCAGCTTTCTTTTAGGGACTATGCTCTTTCCTGAAGCTTTCTTT
TRBV2	-	-	TRBJ2-1	CASSERSHEQFF	TGTGCCAGCAGTGAGCGGTCCCATGAGCAGTTCTTC
TRBV29-1	-	-	TRBJ1-1	CSVAPNLVRGTEAFF	TGCAGCGTTGCACCCAACCTGGTCCGGGGCACTGAAGCTTTCTTT
TRBV12-3/TRBV12-4	-	-	TRBJ2-5	CASSADTVQTQYF	TGTGCCAGCAGCGCCGACACGGTACAGACCCAGTACTTC
TRBV5-5	-	-	TRBJ1-2	CASSWMTGNYGYTF	TGTGCCAGCAGCTGGATGACGGGGAACTATGGCTACACCTTC
TRBV12-3/TRBV12-4	once	-	TRBJ2-3	CASRFSTGDTQYF	TGTGCCAGCAGGTTCTCGACAGGAGATACGCAGTATTTT
TRBV6-5	-	-	TRBJ1-1	CASSYSAGLHPAFF	TGTGCCAGCAGTTACTCTGCGGGGCTTCACCCAGCTTTCTTT
TRBV27	-	-	TRBJ2-6	CASTSGANVLTF	TGTGCCAGCACATCTGGGGCCAACGTCCTGACTTTC
TRBV9	-	-	TRBJ2-1	CASSVRDIINEQFF	TGTGCCAGCAGCGTCCGGGACATAATCAATGAGCAGTTCTTC
TRBV7-2	-	TRBD1	TRBJ1-2	CASSLPGQEDYGYTF	TGTGCCAGCAGCTTGCCGGGACAGGAAGACTATGGCTACACCTTC
TRBV5-1	-	TRBD1	TRBJ1-4	CASSFTGTGVSSEKLFF	TGCGCCAGCAGCTTCACCGGGACAGGGGTTTCCTCGGAAAAACTGTTTTTT
TRBV12-5	-	-	TRBJ1-3	CASENEGNTIYF	TGTGCTAGTGAGAATGAGGGAAACACCATATATTTT
TRBV4-2	-	TRBD1	TRBJ2-7	CASSQDLGQGLSEQYF	TGTGCCAGCAGCCAAGATCTTGGACAGGGTCTGTCCGAGCAGTACTTC
TRBV10-2	-	-	TRBJ1-2	CASSVDSEYGYTF	TGCGCCAGCAGTGTCGACAGCGAGTATGGCTACACCTTC
TRBV7-3	-	TRBD2	TRBJ2-5	CASSLQREETQYF	TGTGCCAGCAGCTTACAGCGGGAGGAGACCCAGTACTTC
TRBV3-1/TRBV3-2	-	TRBD1	TRBJ1-3	CASSPTGAGNTIYF	TGTGCCAGCAGCCCTACAGGGGCTGGAAACACCATATATTTT
TRBV14	-	TRBD1	TRBJ2-3	CASSRDRATDTQYF	TGTGCCAGCAGCCGGGACAGGGCCACAGATACGCAGTATTTT
TRBV6-5	once	TRBD1	TRBJ1-6	CASRTGYNSPLHF	TGTGCCAGCAGGACAGGGTATAATTCACCCCTCCACTTT
TRBV9	-	-	TRBJ1-5	CASSAQGQGLCQPQHF	TGTGCCAGCAGCGCCCAAGGGCAGGGGTTATGTCAGCCCCAGCATTTT
TRBV18	-	-	TRBJ2-3	CASSRNQGKGTDTQYF	TGTGCCAGCTCACGCAACCAGGGGAAGGGCACAGATACGCAGTATTTT
TRBV28	-	TRBD1	TRBJ1-2	CASSYGTDGYTF	TGTGCCAGCAGTTACGGGACAGATGGCTACACCTTC
TRBV7-2	-	TRBD2	TRBJ2-1	CASSLARGLAGKDEQFF	TGTGCCAGCAGCTTAGCGCGAGGACTAGCGGGGAAGGATGAGCAGTTCTTC
TRBV9	-	TRBD1	TRBJ1-3	CASSLRGDTGNTIYF	TGTGCCAGCAGTCTCAGGGGGGATACTGGAAACACCATATATTTT
TRBV28	-	-	TRBJ1-1	CASSTWYDLPRLNTEAFF	TGTGCCAGCAGCACCTGGTATGACCTGCCCAGGTTGAACACTGAAGCTTTCTTT
TRBV30	-	-	TRBJ1-5	CALPVAGILLLEDQPQHF	TGTGCACTTCCGGTCGCAGGGATATTACTTCTAGAGGATCAGCCCCAGCATTTT
TRBV12-3/TRBV12-4	once	-	TRBJ1-1	CASSLAGGTEAFF	TGTGCCAGCAGTCTTGCCGGGGGCACTGAAGCTTTCTTT
TRBV5-1	-	-	TRBJ2-5	CASSSDAGETQYF	TGCGCCAGCAGTTCGGACGCGGGTGAGACCCAGTACTTC
TRBV5-4	-	TRBD1	TRBJ2-1	CASSLKGADDEQFF	TGTGCCAGCAGCTTGAAGGGGGCCGACGATGAGCAGTTCTTC
TRBV4-3	once	TRBD1	TRBJ2-7	CASSQGIGTGYEQYF	TGCGCCAGCAGCCAGGGGATCGGGACAGGGTATGAGCAGTACTTC
TRBV7-9	-	TRBD1	TRBJ1-1	CASRRSGQGVGAEAFF	TGTGCCAGCAGAAGATCGGGACAGGGGGTTGGCGCTGAAGCTTTCTTT
TRBV5-1	-	-	TRBJ2-6	CASSNPGSGANVLTF	TGCGCCAGCAGTAACCCGGGCTCTGGGGCCAACGTCCTGACTTTC
TRBV23-1	-	-	TRBJ2-6	CASSPRANVLTF	TGCGCCAGCAGTCCAAGGGCCAACGTCCTGACTTTC
TRBV4-2	-	TRBD1	TRBJ1-5	CASSLGQDNQPQHF	TGTGCCAGCAGCCTCGGACAGGACAATCAGCCCCAGCATTTT
TRBV6-1	-	-	TRBJ1-1	CASSERVNTEAFF	TGTGCCAGCAGTGAAAGAGTAAACACTGAAGCTTTCTTT
TRBV2	-	-	TRBJ2-5	CASSEARGETQYF	TGTGCCAGCAGTGAAGCCAGGGGAGAGACCCAGTACTTC
TRBV2	few	TRBD2	TRBJ2-5	CASSELAGGDETQYF	TGTGCCAGCAGTGAATTGGCGGGGGGGGATGAGACCCAGTACTTC
TRBV7-3	-	-	TRBJ1-1	CASSATRNTEAFF	TGTGCCAGCAGCGCGACAAGGAACACTGAAGCTTTCTTT
TRBV18	-	TRBD1	TRBJ1-5	CASSRVDRDADQPQHF	TGTGCCAGCTCCCGGGTGGACAGGGACGCTGATCAGCCCCAGCATTTT
TRBV27	-	-	TRBJ1-6	CASSLSARSSPLHF	TGTGCCAGCAGTTTATCTGCCAGGTCTTCACCCCTCCACTTT
TRBV7-9	-	TRBD1	TRBJ1-1	CASSSWTGRNLNTEAFF	TGTGCCAGCAGCTCCTGGACAGGGAGGAACCTGAACACTGAAGCTTTCTTT